This paragraph reports one T cell receptor beta chain. The CDR3 is 16 residues long. CDR1 is MNHEY and CDR2 is SMNVEV in the germline V gene (reference sequence). The ends lost 4 bases at V and 5 bases at J; junction bases unmatched: 9. The record originates from a study of blood T cell repertoires in COVID-19. Study as a whole: Samples of COVID-19 (acute and convalescent) were obtained from the United States, Italy and Spain. Sample material is recorded as cDNA or gDNA derived from T cells, B-cell-depleted T cells, or PBMCs.

Under the authors' procedure: It was from reference gene primer amplification that nucleated cell counts were estimated. Repertoires were generated with immunoSEQ multiplex PCR, while TCRdb's copy carries only in-frame clones and drops some. The DNA was the basis for D and trimming; V, J and clone size are from that table. Among roughly 100,000 clones, 70% to 85% were seen once, and the ten largest hold about 14%. Source material: peripheral blood. This clonotype originated in a woman aged 55-75 years with acute or convalescent COVID-19. V is TRBV27 and J is TRBJ1-5; TRBD1 agrees at 9 bases. The CDR3 DNA reads as TGTGCCAGCAGTTCATCGTGGACAGGGGCAGATCAGCCCCAGCATTTT. The encoded protein is CASSSSWTGADQPQHF.